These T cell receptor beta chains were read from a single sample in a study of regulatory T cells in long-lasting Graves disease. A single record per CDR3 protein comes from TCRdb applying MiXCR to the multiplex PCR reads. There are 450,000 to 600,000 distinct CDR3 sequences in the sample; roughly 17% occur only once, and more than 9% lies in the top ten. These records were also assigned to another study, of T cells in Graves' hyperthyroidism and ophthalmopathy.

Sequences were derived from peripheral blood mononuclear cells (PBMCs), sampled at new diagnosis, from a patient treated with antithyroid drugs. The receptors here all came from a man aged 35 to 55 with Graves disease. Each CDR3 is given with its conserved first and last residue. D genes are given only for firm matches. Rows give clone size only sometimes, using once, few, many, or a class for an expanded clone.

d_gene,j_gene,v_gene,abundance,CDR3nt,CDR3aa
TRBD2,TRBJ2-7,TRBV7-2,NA,TGTGCCAGCAGCCTTGGACTAGCGGGAGTAACCTACGAGCAGTACTTC,CASSLGLAGVTYEQYF
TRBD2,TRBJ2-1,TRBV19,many,TGTGCCAGTAGTATAGTTGGCGGGAGGTACAATGAGCAGTTCTTC,CASSIVGGRYNEQFF
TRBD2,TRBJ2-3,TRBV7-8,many,TGTGCCAGCAGCCTCCCCGGGACTACACCCACAGATACGCAGTATTTT,CASSLPGTTPTDTQYF
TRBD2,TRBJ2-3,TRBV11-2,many,TGTGCCAGCAGCTTAGTGTCTAGCGGGGTCACAGATACGCAGTATTTT,CASSLVSSGVTDTQYF
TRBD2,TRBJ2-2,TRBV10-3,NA,TGTGCCATCAGTGGAGGCGGGAGGAACACCGGGGAGCTGTTTTTT,CAISGGGRNTGELFF
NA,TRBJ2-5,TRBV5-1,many,TGCGCCAGCAGCCTACTCGGGACCTCGAAGACCCAGTACTTC,CASSLLGTSKTQYF
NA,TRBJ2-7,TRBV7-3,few,TGTGCCAGCAGCTCGGGCCTTAGCCCCTACGAGCAGTACTTC,CASSSGLSPYEQYF
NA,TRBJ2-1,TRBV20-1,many,TGCAGTGCTAGAGATAAGGCGGGAACCTACAATGAGCAGTTCTTC,CSARDKAGTYNEQFF
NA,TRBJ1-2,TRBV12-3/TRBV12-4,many,TGTGCCAGCAGTTTAGTGACAGCGAGGGGGGACTATGGCTACACCTTC,CASSLVTARGDYGYTF
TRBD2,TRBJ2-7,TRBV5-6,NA,TGTGCCAGCAGCCTTAGTGGGGGAGCGGGACTCTACGAGCAGCACTTC,CASSLSGGAGLYEQHF
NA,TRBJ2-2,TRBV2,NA,TGTGCCAGCAGGGGCGACGTCGGTGGGGAGCTGTTTTTT,CASRGDVGGELFF
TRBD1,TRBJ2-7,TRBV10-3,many,TGTGCCATCAGTGACCTCCAACAGGGGGGCGCGTACGAGCAGTACTTC,CAISDLQQGGAYEQYF
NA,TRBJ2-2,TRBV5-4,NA,TGTGCCAGCAGCAACCCGGGACCGACCGGGGAGCTGTTTTTT,CASSNPGPTGELFF
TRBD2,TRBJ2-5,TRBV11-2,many,TGTGCCAGCAGCTTAGAGGATTGGGGGGGGATCCAAGAGACCCAGTACTTC,CASSLEDWGGIQETQYF
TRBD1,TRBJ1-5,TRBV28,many,TGTGCCAGCAGTGCCCGACAGGGAACGAATCAGCCCCAGCATTTT,CASSARQGTNQPQHF
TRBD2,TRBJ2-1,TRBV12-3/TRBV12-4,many,TGTGCCAGCAGCCCGACTAGCGGGGCCTTTACTGAGCAGTTCTTC,CASSPTSGAFTEQFF
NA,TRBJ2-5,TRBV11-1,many,TGTGCCAGCAGCTTCCCGGGACACCAAGAGACCCAGTACTTC,CASSFPGHQETQYF
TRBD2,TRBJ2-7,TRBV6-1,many,TGTGCCAGCAGTCCTTGGACTAGCGGGAAGGGGGAGCAGTACTTC,CASSPWTSGKGEQYF
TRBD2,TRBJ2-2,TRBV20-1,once,TGCAGTGCTAGGCCGGGAGGAACGGCCGGGGAGCCGTTTTTT,CSARPGGTAGEPFF
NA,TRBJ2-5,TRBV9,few,TGTGCCAGCAGCGAGGGAGTAGTGGAGACCCAGTACTTC,CASSEGVVETQYF
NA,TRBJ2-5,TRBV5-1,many,TGCGCCAGCAGCCAGAACCAAGAGACCCAGTACTTC,CASSQNQETQYF
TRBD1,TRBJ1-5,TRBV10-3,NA,TGTGCCATCAGTCCTAGACAGGGGAACAATCAGCCCCAGCATTTT,CAISPRQGNNQPQHF
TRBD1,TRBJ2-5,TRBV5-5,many,TGTGCCAGCAGCTGGGACAGGGGGCTAGGGGCCCAGTACTTC,CASSWDRGLGAQYF
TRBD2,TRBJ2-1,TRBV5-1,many,TGCGCCAGCAGACAGACTAGCGGGAGGGCTCATTCCTACAATGAGCAGTTCTTC,CASRQTSGRAHSYNEQFF
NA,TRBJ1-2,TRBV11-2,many,TGTGCCAGCAGCTTAGCCGGGGCGGACTATGGCTACACCTTC,CASSLAGADYGYTF
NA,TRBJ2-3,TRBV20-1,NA,TGCAGTGCTTCTCGGGAGCCAGATACGCAGTATTTT,CSASREPDTQYF
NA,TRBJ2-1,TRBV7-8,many,TGTGCCAGCAGAAAGTCCCCAGCGGGCTACAATGAGCAGTTCTTC,CASRKSPAGYNEQFF
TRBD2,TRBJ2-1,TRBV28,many,TGTGCCAGCAGTTTCGGGACTAGCAATGAGCAGTTCTTC,CASSFGTSNEQFF
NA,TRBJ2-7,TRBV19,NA,TGTGCCAGTAGTGTACGACAAGGGCTGGGGGCAGTAGTCTACGAGCAGTACTTC,CASSVRQGLGAVVYEQYF
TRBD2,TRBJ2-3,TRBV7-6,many,TGTGCCAGCAGCCTCGGGACTAGCGGAACTAGCACAGATACGCAGTATTTT,CASSLGTSGTSTDTQYF
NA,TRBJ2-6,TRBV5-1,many,TGCGCCAGCAGTTCAGCTGGGGCCAACGTCCTGACTTTC,CASSSAGANVLTF
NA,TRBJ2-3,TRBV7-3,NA,TGTGCCAGCAGCTTAAACGCGAGAGATACGCAGTATTTT,CASSLNARDTQYF
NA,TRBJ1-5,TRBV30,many,TGTGCCTGGAGTATACAGGCCCTTAGCAATCAGCCCCAGCATTTT,CAWSIQALSNQPQHF
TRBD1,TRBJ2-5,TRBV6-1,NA,TGTGCCAGCAGATCGGACAGGGAAGAGACCCAGTACTTC,CASRSDREETQYF
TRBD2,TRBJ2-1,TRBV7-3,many,TGTGCCAGCAGCCAAATCGGGACTAGCGGGAGTAATGAGCAGTTCTTC,CASSQIGTSGSNEQFF
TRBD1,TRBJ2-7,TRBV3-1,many,TGTGCCAGCAGCCAAGAAGGGGCGCTGGGGGACAGGGGTAACTACGAGCAGTACTTC,CASSQEGALGDRGNYEQYF
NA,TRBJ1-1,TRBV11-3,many,TGTGCCAGCAGCTTGGGGCTGGCGGGCACTGAAGCTTTCTTT,CASSLGLAGTEAFF
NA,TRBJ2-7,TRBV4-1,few,TGCGCCAGCAGCCATCCTGTCACCGGAACCCTCGAGCAGTACTTC,CASSHPVTGTLEQYF
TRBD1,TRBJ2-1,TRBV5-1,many,TGCGCCAGCAGCTTTACAGGGGGCTTCTACAATGAGCAGTTCTTC,CASSFTGGFYNEQFF
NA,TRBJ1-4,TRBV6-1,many,TGTGCCAGCAATCGGACCCCGCGCTACCTGTTTTTT,CASNRTPRYLFF
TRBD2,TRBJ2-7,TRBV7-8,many,TGTGCCAGCAGCTCAGGTCCGGGACTAGCGGGAGGGTACTACGAGCAGTACTTC,CASSSGPGLAGGYYEQYF
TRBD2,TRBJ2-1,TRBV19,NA,TGTGCCAGTAGATCCATAGCGGGAGGGGGCAATGAGCAGTTCTTC,CASRSIAGGGNEQFF
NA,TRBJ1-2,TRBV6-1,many,TGTGCCAGCGGCAGAAACTATGGCTACACCTTC,CASGRNYGYTF
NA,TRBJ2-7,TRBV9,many,TGTGCCAGCAGCGTAGGGGCCGACGGACAAAGGAGCTCCTACGAGCAGTACTTC,CASSVGADGQRSSYEQYF
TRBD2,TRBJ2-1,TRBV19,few,TGTGCCAGTAGTCGTACTAGCGGGAGAGATGAGCAGTTCTTC,CASSRTSGRDEQFF
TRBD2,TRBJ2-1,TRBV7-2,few,TGTGCCAGCAGCTTCCGGGCTAGCGGGAGCTATGAGCAGTTCTTC,CASSFRASGSYEQFF
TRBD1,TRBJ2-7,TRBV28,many,TGTGCCAGCAGTCACGCGGGACAGGGAAGCTACGAGCAGTACTTC,CASSHAGQGSYEQYF
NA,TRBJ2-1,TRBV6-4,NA,TGTGCCAGCAGTGGAGTTTACTATGAGCAGTTCTTC,CASSGVYYEQFF